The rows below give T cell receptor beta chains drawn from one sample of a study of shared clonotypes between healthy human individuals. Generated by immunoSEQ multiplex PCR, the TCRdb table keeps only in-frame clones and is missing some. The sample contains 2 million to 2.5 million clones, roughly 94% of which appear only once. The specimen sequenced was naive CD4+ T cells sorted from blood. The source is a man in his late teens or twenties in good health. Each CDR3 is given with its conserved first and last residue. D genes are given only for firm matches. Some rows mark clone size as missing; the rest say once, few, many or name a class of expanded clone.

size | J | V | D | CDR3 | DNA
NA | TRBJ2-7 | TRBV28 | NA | CASRREDEQYF | TGTGCCAGCAGAAGGGAGGACGAGCAGTACTTC
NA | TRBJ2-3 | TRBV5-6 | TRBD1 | CASSFPGQNTDTQYF | TGTGCCAGCAGCTTCCCGGGACAGAACACAGATACGCAGTATTTT
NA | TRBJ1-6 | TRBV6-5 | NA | CASSYSDGENSPLHF | TGTGCCAGCAGTTACTCGGACGGTGAGAATTCACCCCTCCACTTT
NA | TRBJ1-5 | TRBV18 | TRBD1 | CASSPGQGDQPQHF | TGTGCCAGCTCGCCGGGACAGGGTGATCAGCCCCAGCATTTT
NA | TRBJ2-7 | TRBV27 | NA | CASSWGPKFEQYF | TGTGCCAGCAGTTGGGGACCTAAGTTCGAGCAGTACTTC
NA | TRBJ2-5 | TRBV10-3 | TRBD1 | CATRTGVMETQYF | TGTGCCACCAGGACAGGCGTGATGGAGACCCAGTACTTC
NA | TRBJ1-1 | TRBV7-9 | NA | CASSLKTGNEAFF | TGTGCCAGCAGCTTAAAGACTGGGAATGAAGCTTTCTTT
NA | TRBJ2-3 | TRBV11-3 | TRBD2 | CASSPSFAGGTDTQYF | TGTGCCAGCAGCCCCAGTTTTGCGGGGGGAACAGATACGCAGTATTTT
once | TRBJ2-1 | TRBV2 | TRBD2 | CASSETGGLYNEQFF | TGTGCCAGCAGTGAAACGGGAGGACTCTACAATGAGCAGTTCTTC
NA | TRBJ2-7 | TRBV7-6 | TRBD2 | CASSPRGTSGSSYEQYF | TGTGCCAGCAGCCCCCGGGGGACTAGCGGGTCTTCCTACGAGCAGTACTTC
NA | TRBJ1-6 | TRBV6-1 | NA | CASSGGYNSPLHF | TGTGCCAGCAGTGGCGGCTATAATTCACCCCTCCACTTT
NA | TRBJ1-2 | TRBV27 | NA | CASSFGTTNYGYTF | TGTGCCAGCAGTTTTGGGACAACTAACTATGGCTACACCTTC
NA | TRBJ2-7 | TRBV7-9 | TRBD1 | CASSPEPGTGREEQYF | TGTGCCAGCAGCCCCGAGCCGGGGACAGGGCGGGAGGAGCAGTACTTC
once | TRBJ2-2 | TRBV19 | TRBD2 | CASSIDVGGPYTGELFF | TGTGCCAGTAGTATAGATGTGGGAGGGCCTTACACCGGGGAGCTGTTTTTT
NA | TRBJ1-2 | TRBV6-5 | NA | CASRLDGNYGYTF | TGTGCCAGCAGGTTGGACGGAAACTATGGCTACACCTTC
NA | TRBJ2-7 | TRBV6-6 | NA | CASSFLGQLGIYEQYF | TGTGCCAGCAGTTTCCTAGGACAGCTAGGGATTTACGAGCAGTACTTC
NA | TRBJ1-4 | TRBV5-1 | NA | CASSPQAAGEKLFF | TGCGCCAGCAGCCCCCAGGCGGCCGGTGAAAAACTGTTTTTT
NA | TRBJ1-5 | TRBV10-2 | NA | CASSSEGSAPNQPQHF | TGCGCCAGCAGCTCCGAAGGGTCTGCCCCTAATCAGCCCCAGCATTTT
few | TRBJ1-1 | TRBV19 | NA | CASSIAVRLNTEAFF | TGTGCCAGTAGTATAGCTGTCAGACTGAACACTGAAGCTTTCTTT
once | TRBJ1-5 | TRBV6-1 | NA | CASSENFAQPQHF | TGTGCCAGCAGTGAAAATTTTGCTCAGCCCCAGCATTTT
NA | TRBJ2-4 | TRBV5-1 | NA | CASSLGQDTTKNIQYF | TGCGCCAGCAGCTTGGGACAGGACACTACCAAAAACATTCAGTACTTC
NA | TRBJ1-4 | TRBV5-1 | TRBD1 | CASSIGQGGEKLFF | TGCGCCAGCAGCATAGGACAGGGAGGTGAAAAACTGTTTTTT
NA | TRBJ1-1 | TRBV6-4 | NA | CASSEYVNTEAFF | TGTGCCAGCAGTGAATACGTGAACACTGAAGCTTTCTTT
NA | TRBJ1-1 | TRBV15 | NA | CATSRVGPRTVNTEAFF | TGTGCCACCAGCCGAGTGGGACCTCGGACTGTCAACACTGAAGCTTTCTTT
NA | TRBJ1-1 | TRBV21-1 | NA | CASSNWTGNDWDTEAFF | TGTGCCAGCAGCAACTGGACAGGGAATGATTGGGACACTGAAGCTTTCTTT
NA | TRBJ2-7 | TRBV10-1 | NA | CASSESRLTGEQYF | TGCGCCAGCAGTGAGTCGAGACTTACGGGGGAGCAGTACTTC
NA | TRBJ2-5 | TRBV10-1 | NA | CASSENSGETQYF | TGCGCCAGCAGTGAAAACAGCGGAGAGACCCAGTACTTC